These T cell receptor beta chains were read from a single sample in a study of T-cell memory formation after mild COVID-19. TCRdb processed the 5' RACE reads anew with MiXCR; each CDR3 protein has one entry. Among some 350,000 distinct CDR3 sequences listed, approximately 16% were seen once. Sequencing was done on a sample of PBMCs or a T cell subset sorted from them (not recorded which). The source is a young man who had mild COVID-19 (a few samples of this study predate the infection). Cell type and time point are not known. Each CDR3 is given with its conserved first and last residue. A D gene is named only where the DNA matches it firmly. Rows may omit the clone size; those that give it use once, few, many or a size class.

j_gene	d_gene	abundance	v_gene	CDR3aa	CDR3nt
TRBJ1-5	TRBD1	NA	TRBV18	CASSQGTAGNQPQHF	TGTGCCAGCTCCCAAGGGACAGCCGGCAATCAGCCCCAGCATTTT
TRBJ1-1	NA	NA	TRBV9	CASSAGHHNTEAFF	TGTGCCAGCAGCGCCGGACACCATAACACTGAAGCTTTCTTT
TRBJ2-1	TRBD2	NA	TRBV20-1	CSARDLTLAGAPHEQFF	TGCAGTGCTAGAGATCTAACACTAGCGGGGGCCCCCCATGAGCAGTTCTTC
TRBJ2-3	TRBD1	few	TRBV29-1	CSGDRGNTDTQYF	TGCAGCGGCGACAGGGGAAACACAGATACGCAGTATTTT
TRBJ1-1	NA	NA	TRBV28	CAHKRGNTEAFF	TGTGCCCACAAGAGAGGGAACACTGAAGCTTTCTTT
TRBJ2-5	TRBD2	many	TRBV24-1	CATSEGLLADQETQYF	TGTGCCACCAGTGAGGGGTTACTAGCGGACCAAGAGACCCAGTACTTC
TRBJ2-4	NA	few	TRBV7-9	CASSLPDGAKNIQYF	TGTGCCAGCAGCCTTCCTGACGGGGCCAAAAACATTCAGTACTTC
TRBJ2-4	NA	many	TRBV14	CASSQDVQNIQYF	TGTGCCAGCAGCCAAGATGTGCAAAACATTCAGTACTTC
TRBJ2-1	NA	NA	TRBV7-9	CASSYSGGRGSEQFF	TGTGCCAGCAGTTACTCCGGGGGGCGCGGGAGTGAGCAGTTCTTC
TRBJ2-3	NA	few	TRBV5-1	CASSPLSGPGTDTQYF	TGCGCCAGCAGCCCTTTGTCGGGGCCGGGCACAGATACGCAGTATTTT
TRBJ2-1	NA	NA	TRBV14	CASSHSSWGNEQFF	TGTGCCAGCAGCCACTCTTCGTGGGGCAATGAGCAGTTCTTC
TRBJ2-3	TRBD1	few	TRBV5-1	CASSIGTGSDTQYF	TGCGCCAGCAGCATTGGGACAGGTTCAGATACGCAGTATTTT
TRBJ1-1	TRBD1	NA	TRBV6-6	CASRRQGGTEAFF	TGTGCCAGCAGACGACAGGGGGGCACTGAAGCTTTCTTT
TRBJ1-2	NA	few	TRBV2	CASSEDLAGYTF	TGTGCCAGCAGCGAAGACTTGGCCGGCTACACCTTC
TRBJ2-1	TRBD2	few	TRBV12-3/TRBV12-4	CASSHTTSGDNEQFF	TGTGCCAGCAGTCATACGACTAGCGGGGACAATGAGCAGTTCTTC
TRBJ1-5	NA	NA	TRBV19	CASSMGGAVNQPQHF	TGTGCCAGTAGTATGGGTGGGGCGGTCAATCAGCCCCAGCATTTT
TRBJ2-1	TRBD2	NA	TRBV24-1	CATSETAGTSLFNEQFF	TGTGCCACCAGTGAGACAGCCGGGACTAGCTTGTTCAATGAGCAGTTCTTC
TRBJ2-2	TRBD2	NA	TRBV7-3	CASSRTPLAGGSGGELFF	TGTGCCAGCAGCCGAACCCCCCTAGCGGGGGGATCCGGCGGGGAGCTGTTTTTT
TRBJ2-3	TRBD2	NA	TRBV12-3/TRBV12-4	CASSSTSGPYTDTQYF	TGTGCCAGCAGTTCGACTAGCGGGCCCTACACAGATACGCAGTATTTT
TRBJ1-5	NA	few	TRBV15	CATSGRTASNQPQHF	TGTGCCACCAGCGGGAGGACGGCAAGCAATCAGCCCCAGCATTTT
TRBJ2-7	NA	NA	TRBV4-1	CASSQTDSYEQYF	TGCGCCAGCAGCCAAACGGACTCCTACGAGCAGTACTTC
TRBJ1-3	NA	NA	TRBV12-2	CASRWTRFQHSGNTIYF	TGTGCAAGTCGTTGGACCAGATTTCAGCACTCTGGAAACACCATATATTTT
TRBJ2-3	TRBD2	few	TRBV10-3	CAINAGTNTDTQYF	TGTGCCATCAACGCCGGGACTAATACCGATACGCAGTATTTT
TRBJ1-1	NA	many	TRBV5-1	CASSFQAETEAFF	TGCGCCAGCAGCTTTCAAGCAGAAACTGAAGCTTTCTTT
TRBJ2-3	TRBD2	NA	TRBV7-2	CASSNVLAGTDTQYF	TGTGCCAGCAGCAACGTACTAGCGGGCACAGATACGCAGTATTTT
TRBJ2-1	NA	many	TRBV9	CASSRGGSESEQFF	TGTGCCAGCTCCAGAGGGGGTTCCGAGAGTGAGCAGTTCTTC
TRBJ2-1	TRBD2	once	TRBV27	CASRLSGDGAYNEQFF	TGTGCCAGCAGACTGAGCGGGGATGGAGCCTACAATGAGCAGTTCTTC
TRBJ2-1	TRBD2	many	TRBV7-9	CASPGGVSYNEQFF	TGTGCCAGCCCCGGGGGGGTCTCCTACAATGAGCAGTTCTTC
TRBJ2-7	NA	NA	TRBV21-1	CASSKLGRIPSYEQYF	TGTGCCAGCAGCAAATTGGGCAGGATTCCCTCCTACGAGCAGTACTTC
TRBJ2-4	TRBD1	few	TRBV19	CASSNRQGAFIQYF	TGTGCCAGTAGTAACCGACAGGGGGCTTTTATTCAGTACTTC
TRBJ2-1	NA	many	TRBV4-1	CASSQDPFNEQFF	TGCGCCAGCAGCCAAGATCCGTTCAATGAGCAGTTCTTC
TRBJ2-1	TRBD2	NA	TRBV20-1	CSAASGGTINEQFF	TGCAGTGCCGCGAGCGGGGGCACGATCAATGAGCAGTTCTTC